This TCR beta chain was observed in a study of blood T cell repertoires in COVID-19 (dated by TCRdb to the early 2020s). The study in broad terms: Collaborator samples came from the United States, Italy and Spain and covered acute and convalescent phases of COVID-19. The prospective study material was composed of cDNA or gDNA derived from T cells, B-cell-depleted T cells, or PBMCs. The sample metadata nearly always contained a de-identified subject ID, COVID-19 status, age in years and sex. Deeply sampled blood TCRbeta repertoires from subjects exposed to, actively infected with, or recovered from COVID-19 were included in the dataset. Where HLA class I and class II types were available, the types were taken from metadata supplied by the sample provider, not from assay-based typing. A freely available public database, intended as a resource for researchers studying the immune response to SARS-CoV-2, is where the repertoires were released. The samples were drawn from the first 160 participants of the ongoing ImmuneRACE study and from 1,254 subjects provided by 6 global collaborators. General findings and caveats noted by the study authors: The amount of clinical and demographic metadata varied by source and participant and was provided uncurated.

TCRbeta CDR3 regions were amplified from genomic DNA by means of the immunoSEQ Assay, a bias-controlled multiplex PCR. For the original study's pipeline: Nucleated cell counts per sample were estimated from amplification of reference gene primers within the assay. Sequence reads were collapsed and filtered to measure the absolute abundance of every unique TCRbeta CDR3 rearrangement. Productive Simpson clonality was computed per sample as the square root of Simpson's diversity index over productive rearrangements. TCRdb took over this immuneACCESS table, retaining in-frame rearrangements with V and J assigned. Such tables are incomplete; in checked studies, under half of the missing clones stem from an unresolved V gene, and the remainder is unexplained. Clonal size and the V and J genes are those of that table, whereas D and trimming came from the DNA. The sample contains approximately 250,000 clones, approximately 80% of them found a single time. The ten largest account for under 5.5% of the sample.

Each collaborating institution followed its own protocols to collect whole blood in K2EDTA tubes. For TCRbeta analysis, collaborator samples were shipped as frozen whole blood, as isolated PBMCs, or as DNA extracted from either sample type. The CDR3 measures 13 amino acids from cysteine to phenylalanine. Only the CDR3 region is kept as DNA, spanning 39 bases read in frame from base 1. The germline V gene gives CDR1 as SQVTM and CDR2 as ANQGSEA. Compared with germline, V lacks 6 bases and J lacks 4 bases; bases without a gene match: 1. A note on this clone: The target of this receptor is not known. Base qualities were left out, and no much larger clone turns up one base away.

Material for sequencing was peripheral blood. The V gene is TRBV29-1 and the J gene is TRBJ2-3; the central 13 bases match TRBD2. The TCR originated in a man aged 55-75 years with acute or convalescent COVID-19. The encoded CDR3 is CSVTSGGPDTQYF. The DNA sequence follows: TGCAGCGTGACTAGCGGGGGGCCAGATACGCAGTATTTT.